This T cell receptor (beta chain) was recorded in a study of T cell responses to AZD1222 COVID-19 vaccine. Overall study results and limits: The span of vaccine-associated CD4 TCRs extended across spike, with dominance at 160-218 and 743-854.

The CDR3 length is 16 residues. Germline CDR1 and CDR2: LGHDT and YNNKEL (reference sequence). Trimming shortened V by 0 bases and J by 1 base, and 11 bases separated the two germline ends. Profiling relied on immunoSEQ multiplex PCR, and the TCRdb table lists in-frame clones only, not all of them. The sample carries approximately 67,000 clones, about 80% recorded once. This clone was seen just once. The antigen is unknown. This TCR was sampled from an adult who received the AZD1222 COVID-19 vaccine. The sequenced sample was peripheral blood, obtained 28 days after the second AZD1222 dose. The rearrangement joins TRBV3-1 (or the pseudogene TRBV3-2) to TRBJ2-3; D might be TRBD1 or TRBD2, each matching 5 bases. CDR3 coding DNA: TGTGCCAGCAGCCAAGATTCGGGGCCCCGCACAGATACGCAGTATTTT. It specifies CASSQDSGPRTDTQYF.